These 23 T cell receptor beta chains were sequenced from one sample in a study of T cells after yellow fever vaccination. TCRdb used MiXCR to reprocess the 5' RACE reads, holding one entry per CDR3 protein. The repertoire includes hundreds of thousands of distinct CDR3 sequences, around a sixth of them detected once, and 15% to 20% sits in the top ten. Material: PBMCs, obtained before the yellow fever booster vaccination. These receptors were collected from a man between 18 and 35 years old who received the YFV17D yellow fever vaccine.

This chain links TRBV20-1 with TRBJ2-3; D gene ambiguous. Germline values: CDR1 DFQATT, CDR2 SNEGSKA (reference sequence). V was pared by 3 bases and J by 1 base, with 8 bases between. The CDR3 contains 13 residues. Here the CDR3 reads CSARGLGTDTQYF. For the CDR3, the DNA is TGCAGTGCTAGGGGGTTGGGCACAGATACGCAGTATTTT.

This chain uses TRBV27 with TRBJ2-3, with D possibly TRBD2 on 6 matching bases. Germline values: CDR1 MNHEY, CDR2 SMNVEV (reference sequence). The CDR3 consists of 16 residues. V was pared by 6 bases and J by 1 base, with 17 bases between. CDR3 sequence reads: CASSLDVGGRTDTQYF. For the CDR3, the DNA is TGTGCCAGCAGCCTCGACGTCGGGGGTCGCACAGATACGCAGTATTTT.

In its sample, this clonotype was seen once. The chain couples TRBV7-8 to TRBJ2-5; D might be TRBD2 (6 bases). V shed 2 bases and J shed 5 bases, with 21 bases lying between them. Germline CDR1 is SGHVS and CDR2 is FQNEAQ. There are 17 residues in the CDR3. CDR3 coding DNA: TGTGCCAGCAGCTTATTGGTCGTGGGGGGTCTGCGGGAGACCCAGTACTTC. It translates to CASSLLVVGGLRETQYF.

This chain joins TRBV5-1 and TRBJ2-1; 9 bases map to TRBD2. Germline lookup yields CDR1 SGHRS and CDR2 YFSETQ. V shed 2 bases, J shed 4 bases, and the junction held 4 bases outside the gene matches. The CDR3 covers 15 residues. The CDR3 bases are TGCGCCAGCAGCTTTAAGACTAGCGGTTACAATGAGCAGTTCTTC. This codes for CASSFKTSGYNEQFF.

The chain uses TRBV6-1 and TRBJ2-7, with D perhaps matching TRBD1 (5 bases). Germline assignment: CDR1 MNHNS and CDR2 SASEGT. The ends were cut back, 0 bases at V and 3 bases at J, with 12 bases in the middle. The CDR3 is made up of 15 amino acids. The CDR3 coding sequence is TGTGCCAGCAGTGAAGCGCTCAGGGCCGGCTACGAGCAGTACTTC. Its translation is CASSEALRAGYEQYF.

Only a few counts were recorded for this clonotype. The chain joins TRBV4-3 to TRBJ2-1; D uncertain. Per the germline V gene, CDR1 is LGHNA and CDR2 is YSLEER. Trimming cost V 5 bases and J 5 bases, with 13 bases left between them. The CDR3 extends over 14 amino acids. This CDR3 reads CASSFRSDHNEQFF. CDR3 sequence (DNA): TGCGCCAGCAGCTTCCGTTCGGATCACAATGAGCAGTTCTTC.

This clonotype occurred a few times. The chain employs TRBV6-6 and TRBJ2-1, with D uncertain. Per the germline V gene, CDR1 is MNHNY and CDR2 is SVGAGI (reference sequence). V lost 6 bases to trimming and J lost 4 bases, with 16 bases between them. The CDR3 contains 15 residues. CDR3 DNA: TGTGCCAGCAGAAACCAGGTTGCTGGGTACAATGAGCAGTTCTTC. It codes for CASRNQVAGYNEQFF.

This chain joins TRBV5-1 and TRBJ2-5; TRBD1 agrees at 7 bases. CDR1 and CDR2 from the germline V gene are SGHRS and YFSETQ. This CDR3 region has 14 residues. Trimming at V came to 3 bases and at J to 2 bases, leaving 4 bases not matched to a gene. CDR3 bases: TGCGCCAGCAGCTACAGGGGACAGCAAGAGACCCAGTACTTC. Protein: CASSYRGQQETQYF.

This clonotype has just a few counts. The chain recombines TRBV6-5 with TRBJ2-5; 7 nucleotides line up with TRBD2. From germline, CDR1 is MNHEY and CDR2 SVGAGI. V lost 4 bases, J lost 6 bases, and 8 bases stayed unmatched. The CDR3 totals 14 residues. CDR3 DNA: TGTGCCAGCAGTTGGGCGAACGGGGGGAAGACCCAGTACTTC. It yields the protein CASSWANGGKTQYF.

The V gene is TRBV6-5, the J gene TRBJ2-5, with D possibly being TRBD2 (5 bases). Germline CDR1 is MNHEY and CDR2 is SVGAGI. Deletions cut 6 bases from V and 4 bases from J, with 18 bases between. The CDR3 totals 15 residues. Here the CDR3 reads CASRVALALSETQYF. CDR3 bases: TGTGCCAGCAGGGTCGCGCTAGCCCTCTCAGAGACCCAGTACTTC.

V gene TRBV5-6 combines with J gene TRBJ2-1; D perhaps matches TRBD2 (6 bases). The length of the CDR3 is 12 residues. The germline V gene encodes CDR1 SGHDT and CDR2 YYEEEE. The V gene lost 6 bases and the J gene lost 9 bases, with 13 bases spanning the gap. Written as DNA, the CDR3 is TGTGCCAGCAACCCGGAGGGTCTTGAGCAGTTCTTC. It specifies CASNPEGLEQFF.

The table lists this clonotype with a few counts. The rearrangement uses TRBV7-9 and TRBJ2-2; D assignment may be TRBD1 or TRBD2 (5 bases each). The CDR3 has 15 residues. Trimming pared 6 bases from V and 4 bases from J, leaving 15 bases between. Germline CDR1 SEHNR, CDR2 FQNEAQ (reference sequence). CDR3 sequence: CASRTGTFGTGELFF. In nucleotides, the CDR3 is TGTGCCAGCAGGACTGGGACCTTCGGCACCGGGGAGCTGTTTTTT.

V is TRBV4-3 and J is TRBJ1-2, with D possibly being TRBD1 (6 bases). The CDR3 extends over 15 amino acids. Germline V gives CDR1 LGHNA, CDR2 YSLEER. V lost 0 bases and J lost 3, with 11 bases in between. The CDR3 loop reads CASSQEPGAHYGYTF. The CDR3 DNA reads TGCGCCAGCAGCCAAGAACCGGGGGCCCACTATGGCTACACCTTC.

The table lists this clonotype with a count of one. The chain is built from TRBV6-2 or TRBV6-3 and TRBJ1-5; 9 nucleotides line up with TRBD1. Germline CDR1 reads MNHEY; CDR2 reads SVGEGT. The V segment lost 5 bases and the J segment 2 bases; nucleotides outside the gene matches: 10. The CDR3 runs 17 residues. The CDR3 DNA is TGTGCCAGCAGTCGACCGGGACAGGGAATGGGCAATCAGCCCCAGCATTTT. This translates into CASSRPGQGMGNQPQHF.

The chain combines TRBV11-2 with TRBJ2-1; D not resolved. Deletions cut 3 bases from V and 5 bases from J, with 11 bases between. This CDR3 comprises 14 residues. Per the germline V gene, CDR1 is SGHAT and CDR2 is FQNNGV. CDR3 protein: CASSLGLRNNEQFF. The CDR3 bases are TGTGCCAGCAGCTTGGGCCTCCGGAACAATGAGCAGTTCTTC.

The V gene is TRBV10-3, the J gene TRBJ2-1; weak D call: TRBD1 (5 bases). With 10 bases removed from V and 10 bases from J, the gap between germline ends came to 11 bases. The V gene's germline CDR1 is ENHRY and CDR2 SYGVKD. CDR3 length: 10 residues. CDR3 bases: TGTGCCACCCAAGGGGTGGAGCAGTTCTTC. Amino acids: CATQGVEQFF.

The rearrangement uses TRBV5-1 and TRBJ2-5; D is perhaps TRBD1 or TRBD2 (6 bases each). Trimming took 6 bases from V and 2 from J, leaving 14 bases between them. This CDR3 region has 14 residues. Germline values: CDR1 SGHRS, CDR2 YFSETQ. The CDR3 loop is CASTSTGLQETQYF. CDR3 coding DNA: TGCGCCAGCACCTCGACAGGACTACAAGAGACCCAGTACTTC.

This clonotype was seen a few times. The rearrangement links TRBV6-6 to TRBJ1-4; D unclear. This CDR3 spans 14 amino acids. V dropped 6 bases and J dropped 8 bases, with 16 bases sitting between them. From germline, CDR1 is MNHNY and CDR2 SVGAGI (reference sequence). As DNA, the CDR3 is TGTGCCAGCAGCCTACCCCGGACGGGAGAAAAACTGTTTTTT. Encoded protein: CASSLPRTGEKLFF.

This clonotype was picked up many times. The chain uses TRBV5-1 and TRBJ2-5; perhaps D is TRBD1 or TRBD2 (5 bases each). This CDR3 spans 13 amino acids. The V gene lost 4 bases and the J gene lost 5 bases, with 12 bases spanning the gap. Germline CDR1 reads SGHRS; CDR2 reads YFSETQ. As DNA, the CDR3 is TGCGCCAGCAGCCCTTGGGACGGGGAGACCCAGTACTTC. Translation gives CASSPWDGETQYF. Drawing the rest from reference TRBV5-1 and TRBJ2-5, the complete variable domain is KAGVTQTPRYLIKTRGQQVTLSCSPISGHRSVSWYQQTPGQGLQFLFEYFSETQRNKGNFPGRFSGRQFSNSRSEMNVSTLELGDSALYLCASSPWDGETQYFGPGTRLLVL.

The chain recombines TRBV29-1 with TRBJ1-2; weak D call: TRBD1 (6 bases). With 0 bases removed from V and 1 base from J, the gap between germline ends came to 24 bases. The CDR3 has 19 residues. Germline assignment: CDR1 SQVTM and CDR2 ANQGSEA. In nucleotides, the CDR3 is TGCAGCGTTGAAGATCAGGGGAAAGGACCAGGGGTTGGTAACTATGGCTACACCTTC. Translated: CSVEDQGKGPGVGNYGYTF.

V is TRBV7-2 and J is TRBJ2-7; 12 bases line up with TRBD2. This CDR3 is built from 15 residues. CDR1 and CDR2 from the germline V gene are SGHTA and FQGNSA. Trimming removed 2 bases from V and 5 bases from J; junction bases left unmatched: 4. CDR3 in amino acids: CASSLPTSGGNEQYF. In DNA form, the CDR3 reads TGTGCCAGCAGCTTACCGACTAGCGGGGGCAACGAGCAGTACTTC.

The chain carries TRBV27 and TRBJ2-1; D is unresolved. Germline CDR1 and CDR2: MNHEY and SMNVEV (reference sequence). The CDR3 sequence is 11 residues long. V gave up 6 bases and J gave up 4 bases, with 4 bases separating them. DNA for the CDR3: TGTGCCAGCAGAGAGTACAATGAGCAGTTCTTC. This encodes CASREYNEQFF.

The CDR3 here is CASSLFRGTALGQLAGEQYV. The CDR3 DNA is TGTGCCAGCAGTTTATTCCGTGGGACAGCTTTAGGCCAACTAGCGGGCGAGCAGTACGTC. The gene calls are TRBV6-6 and TRBJ2-7, with TRBD2 matching over 9 bases. Germline V CDR1 and CDR2: MNHNY, SVGAGI (reference sequence). The V and J ends lost 4 bases and 6 bases, in that order; junction bases with no gene match: 25. This CDR3 has 20 residues.